These 9 T cell receptor beta chains originate from one sample sequenced in a study of blood T cell repertoires in COVID-19. Clones were sequenced by immunoSEQ multiplex PCR, and TCRdb holds only the in-frame ones, with some missing. The data contain about 230,000 clones, around four fifths of them singletons. Input material: peripheral blood. Receptors originate from a man aged 40-50 years with acute or convalescent COVID-19.

The chain joins TRBV6-5 to TRBJ2-7; perhaps TRBD2 as D (5 bases). From germline, CDR1 is MNHEY and CDR2 SVGAGI. Trimming removed 2 bases at V and 2 bases at J, with 10 bases between. The CDR3 contains 14 residues. CDR3: CASSYQSGAYEQYF. CDR3 coding DNA: TGTGCCAGCAGTTACCAAAGCGGCGCCTACGAGCAGTACTTC.

This clone has more than one count but fewer than ten. The chain is built from TRBV7-6 and TRBJ2-2; 10 bases line up with TRBD2. Trimming cost V 1 base and J 3 bases; bases outside gene matches: 2. The CDR3 spans 16 residues. Per germline, CDR1 SGHVS and CDR2 FNYEAQ. The CDR3 DNA reads TGTGCCAGCAGCTTAGGTCTAGCGGGGGACACCGGGGAGCTGTTTTTT. This encodes CASSLGLAGDTGELFF.

V usage is TRBV15 and J usage is TRBJ2-1, with 7 bases lining up with TRBD2. After removal of 0 bases from V and 10 bases from J, the junction contained 12 bases not matched to a gene. Per germline, CDR1 LNHNV and CDR2 YYDKDF (reference sequence). The CDR3 runs to 16 residues. The CDR3 here is CATSRDPSGVTREQFF. The CDR3 coding sequence is TGTGCCACCAGCAGAGATCCCAGCGGGGTTACAAGAGAGCAGTTCTTC.

This chain joins TRBV7-2 and TRBJ2-1; 7 bases align to TRBD1. Per germline, CDR1 SGHTA and CDR2 FQGNSA. Germline trimming cut 1 base from V and 2 bases from J; bases unmatched to any gene: 5. This CDR3 region has 16 residues. The CDR3 DNA reads TGTGCCAGCAGCTTAGATTACAGGGGAACCTACAATGAGCAGTTCTTC. Amino acid sequence: CASSLDYRGTYNEQFF. The variable domain in full, completed from reference TRBV7-2 and TRBJ2-1, reads GAGVSQSPSNKVTEKGKDVELRCDPISGHTALYWYRQSLGQGLEFLIYFQGNSAPDKSGLPSDRFSAERTGGSVSTLTIQRTQQEDSAVYLCASSLDYRGTYNEQFFGPGTRLTVL.

This clone was observed a single time. This chain uses TRBV2 with TRBJ1-1; a possible D gene is TRBD1 (6 bases). This CDR3 has 13 amino acids. Trimming cost V 6 bases and J 6 bases, with 14 bases left between them. CDR1 is SNHLY and CDR2 is FYNNEI in the germline V gene. CDR3: CASRIGTLSEAFF. In nucleotides, the CDR3 is TGTGCCAGCAGGATAGGGACACTCTCTGAAGCTTTCTTT.

The genes are TRBV5-5 and TRBJ1-2, with 7 bases aligning to TRBD1. There are 14 residues in the CDR3. Looked up from germline, CDR1 is SGHKS and CDR2 is YYEKEE (reference sequence). V was clipped by 3 bases and J by 5 bases; unmatched bases: 7. CDR3 sequence (DNA): TGTGCCAGCAGCTGGGGGACAGACCTATATGGCTACACCTTC. Translation gives CASSWGTDLYGYTF. Full variable domain (missing parts from reference TRBV5-5 and TRBJ1-2): DAGVTQSPTHLIKTRGQQVTLRCSPISGHKSVSWYQQVLGQGPQFIFQYYEKEERGRGNFPDRFSARQFPNYSSELNVNALLLGDSALYLCASSWGTDLYGYTFGSGTRLTVV.

The chain links TRBV9 to TRBJ1-1; 7 nucleotides line up with TRBD1. The CDR3 consists of 13 residues. Trimming cost V 3 bases and J 7 bases; bases outside gene matches: 6. The germline gives CDR1 SGDLS, CDR2 YYNGEE. As DNA, the CDR3 is TGTGCCAGCAGCGGGCAGGGGGTGGGTGAAGCTTTCTTT. It encodes CASSGQGVGEAFF.

The rearrangement uses TRBV15 and TRBJ1-2, with 9 bases that match TRBD1. V shed 1 base and J 8 bases; nucleotides not matched to a gene: 5. The CDR3 spans 14 residues. CDR1 and CDR2 (germline): LNHNV, YYDKDF (reference sequence). The CDR3 nucleotides are TGTGCCACCAGCAGAGGCGGGACAGGGATGGGCTACACCTTC. This sequence encodes CATSRGGTGMGYTF.

V gene TRBV5-1 combines with J gene TRBJ2-3; TRBD2 matches 8 bases. Looked up from germline, CDR1 is SGHRS and CDR2 is YFSETQ. The ends lost 3 bases at V and 3 bases at J; junction bases unmatched: 9. This CDR3 is built from 16 residues. The CDR3 nucleotides read TGCGCCAGCAGCTCCCCCGGGGGGGTTGGGACAGATACGCAGTATTTT. As protein: CASSSPGGVGTDTQYF.